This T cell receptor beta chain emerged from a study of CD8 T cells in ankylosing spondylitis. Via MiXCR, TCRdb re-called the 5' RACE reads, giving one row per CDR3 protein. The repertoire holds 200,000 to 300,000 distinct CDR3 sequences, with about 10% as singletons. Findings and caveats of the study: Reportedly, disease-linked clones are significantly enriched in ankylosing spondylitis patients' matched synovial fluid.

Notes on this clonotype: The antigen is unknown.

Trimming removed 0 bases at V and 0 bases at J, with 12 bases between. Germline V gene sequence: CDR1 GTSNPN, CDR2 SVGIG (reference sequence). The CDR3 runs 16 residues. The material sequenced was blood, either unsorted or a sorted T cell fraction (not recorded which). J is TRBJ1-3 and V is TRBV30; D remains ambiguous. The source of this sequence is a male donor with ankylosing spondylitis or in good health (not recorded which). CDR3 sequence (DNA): TGTGCCTGGAGTGTACTCTGGGGAACCTCTGGAAACACCATATATTTT. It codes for CAWSVLWGTSGNTIYF.